These 13 T cell receptor beta chains came from one sample sequenced in a study of graft-versus-host responses after intestinal transplantation (dated by TCRdb to 2020 to 2022). Intraepithelial and lamina propria lymphocytes were isolated from graft specimens using dithiothreitol, EDTA incubations and collagenase D digestion. Library creation used the immunoSEQ multiplex PCR assay. What TCRdb holds here is the immuneACCESS table cut down to in-frame rearrangements. Part of the clones is not present; checked against another copy, under half of the missing clones reflect an unresolved V gene, and the others are unexplained. This sample lists 25,000 to 30,000 clones; 65% to 80% were detected once. Jointly, the top ten make up approximately 2.8% of the sample. The input for sequencing was ileum tissue, taken 98 days after intestinal transplantation. The origin of the receptors is a human patient who received an intestinal transplant, so some T cells may come from the graft donor.

The gene calls are TRBV25-1 and TRBJ1-6, with TRBD1 matching 7 bases. The germline gives CDR1 MGHDK, CDR2 SYGVNS. J gave up 0 bases and V 7 bases, and 6 bases lay outside the gene matches. CDR3 length: 16 amino acids. The CDR3 region is CASTGTDSSYNSPLHF. For the CDR3, the DNA is TGTGCCAGCACTGGGACAGATAGCTCCTATAATTCACCCCTCCACTTT.

This clone was observed a handful of times. The chain is built from TRBV7-9 and TRBJ1-4; 8 bases agree with TRBD1. V was pared by 3 bases and J by 7 bases, with 4 bases of the junction left unmatched. This CDR3 is 14 amino acids long. The germline V gene has CDR1 SEHNR and CDR2 FQNEAQ (reference sequence). The CDR3, as DNA: TGTGCCAGCAGCTTCGGAACAGGGGGTGAAAAACTGTTTTTT. Translating it yields CASSFGTGGEKLFF.

This chain connects TRBV4-2 to TRBJ1-4; D perhaps matches TRBD1 (5 bases). This CDR3 region has 16 residues. Germline V gives CDR1 LGHNA, CDR2 YNFKEQ. The ends were cut back, 0 bases at V and 8 bases at J, with 16 bases in the middle. CDR3 nucleotide sequence: TGTGCCAGCAGCCAAGATCAGGCAGGGTCTGGGGAAAAACTGTTTTTT. Translation: CASSQDQAGSGEKLFF.

This clone was seen more than once but under ten times. This chain joins TRBV21-1 and TRBJ2-7; no DNA check was done on the table's D call, TRBD2. TRBV21-1 is marked as a pseudogene. The CDR3 spans 18 residues. The CDR3 sequence is CASSKAGTSGYLTYEQYF. The CDR3 DNA reads as TGTGCCAGCAGCAAAGCCGGGACTAGCGGGTACCTCACCTACGAGCAGTACTTC.

Points on this clone: Additional DNA sequences in this sample encode the identical CDR3. This sequence joins TRBV21-1 and TRBJ1-2; the D call of TRBD1 is as the table states it, not checked on the DNA. TRBV21-1 is reported as a pseudogene. The CDR3 totals 20 residues. The CDR3 loop is CASSSTAQTGYLPANYGYTF. The CDR3 nucleotides are TGTGCCAGCAGCAGCACCGCACAGACAGGGTACCTACCTGCTAACTATGGCTACACCTTC.

V is TRBV14 and J is TRBJ2-3; TRBD1 or TRBD2 may be the D gene (5 bases each). The V gene lost 2 bases and the J gene lost 6 bases, with 6 bases spanning the gap. Germline V gene sequence: CDR1 SGHDN, CDR2 FVKESK. This CDR3 has 12 residues. This chain's CDR3 is CASSQWGDTQYF. The CDR3 region has the DNA TGTGCCAGCAGCCAATGGGGGGATACGCAGTATTTT.

The chain links TRBV7-9 to TRBJ1-2; D is possibly TRBD1 (5 bases). Per the germline V gene, CDR1 is SEHNR and CDR2 is FQNEAQ (reference sequence). This CDR3 has 15 amino acids. V shed 6 bases and J shed 1 base, with 15 bases lying between them. The CDR3 nucleotides are TGTGCCAGCAGTAGCGGGACCGATTTTAACTATGGCTACACCTTC. Protein: CASSSGTDFNYGYTF.

The V gene is TRBV4-1, the J gene TRBJ2-2, with unresolved D. The CDR3 covers 18 residues. Trimming took 4 bases from V and 0 from J, leaving 18 bases between them. Germline-derived CDR1 and CDR2 are MGHRA and YSYEKL. This chain's CDR3 is CASSPLWTGLTNTGELFF. CDR3 bases: TGCGCCAGCAGCCCTTTATGGACGGGTTTGACGAACACCGGGGAGCTGTTTTTT.

This clone was seen only once. Other DNA sequences in the same sample also yield this CDR3. The chain combines TRBV19 with TRBJ2-7; TRBD1 agrees at 9 bases. The V and J ends lost 5 bases and 4 bases, in that order; junction bases with no gene match: 6. CDR3 size: 14 residues. Germline V gene sequence: CDR1 LNHDA, CDR2 SQIVND (reference sequence). The chain's CDR3 is CASSLGTGLYEQYF. Here the CDR3 DNA reads TGTGCCAGTAGTTTGGGGACAGGGTTATACGAGCAGTACTTC.

The chain is built from TRBV7-9 and TRBJ2-7; 9 positions match TRBD1. CDR3 size: 14 residues. Germline V CDR1 and CDR2: SEHNR, FQNEAQ (reference sequence). Trimming cost V 5 bases and J 6 bases; bases outside gene matches: 8. This chain's CDR3 is CASSLSDRGGEQYF. The CDR3 DNA is TGTGCCAGCAGCCTATCGGACAGGGGTGGCGAGCAGTACTTC.

This chain connects TRBV4-2 to TRBJ2-3; D is ambiguous. The length of the CDR3 is 15 residues. Germline V lookup: CDR1 LGHNA, CDR2 YNFKEQ. The V end lost 0 bases, the J end lost 3 bases, and 10 bases lay between the germline ends. The CDR3 region is CASSQDGRVTDTQYF. CDR3 DNA: TGTGCCAGCAGCCAAGACGGTAGGGTGACAGATACGCAGTATTTT.

This clone was seen once. This could be a read error, since a much larger clone is one nucleotide away. This chain links TRBV4-1 with TRBJ2-5, with D perhaps matching TRBD2 (6 bases). Germline V gene sequence: CDR1 MGHRA, CDR2 YSYEKL. The CDR3 length is 14 residues. The CDR3 sequence: CASSQDWGEETQYF. CDR3 nucleotides: TGTGCCAGCAGCCAAGATTGGGGGGAAGAGACCCAGTACTTC.

In this sample, this clone turned up a few times. The chain uses TRBV5-1 and TRBJ2-7, with D hard to call. With 10 bases removed from V and 2 bases from J, the gap between germline ends came to 4 bases. CDR1 is SGHRS, CDR2 YFSETQ, per germline. The CDR3 spans 9 residues. This CDR3 is CAGPYEQYF. In nucleotides, the CDR3 is TGCGCCGGCCCCTACGAGCAGTACTTC.